This T cell receptor beta chain emerged from a study of shared clonotypes between healthy human individuals. Study overall: Three plates were used per donor for CD4 naive, three for CD4 memory, two for CD8 naive and one for CD8 memory.

Partitioning of CD4+ cells yielded a CD45RA+ naive subset and a CD45RA-negative memory subset. Each subset's genomic DNA was split evenly across several immunoSEQ plates. Libraries were prepared by immunoSEQ multiplex PCR; TCRdb keeps only in-frame clonotypes and omits some of them. The sample includes approximately 1,000,000 clones, approximately 78% seen only once; the top ten take approximately 0.52%. CDR3 length: 15 amino acids. V was cut by 9 bases and J by 6 bases, with 22 bases left in between. The V gene's germline CDR1 is MNHNS and CDR2 SASEGT. In regard to this clone: Its antigen remains unidentified.

General observations from the study: Depth of sequencing was expected to influence donor clonotype sharing.

Sequencing was done on a sample of memory CD4+ T cells from PBMCs. Subset defined: CD45RA-negative fraction. The receptor was isolated from a man between 18 and 35 years old in good health. Some clones in this sample may be carry-over from other donors' samples. J is TRBJ2-3 and V is TRBV6-1, with D tentatively TRBD1 (6 bases). The CDR3 here is CASSNRVQTGDTQYF. Written as DNA, the CDR3 is TGTGCCAGTTCGAACAGGGTACAAACTGGGGATACGCAGTATTTT.